A single TCR beta chain is shown here with its context. This sample was taken from a study of blood T cell repertoires in COVID-19. About the study: Italy, Spain and the United States were the sources of the convalescent and acute COVID-19 samples. PBMCs, B-cell-depleted T cells, or T cells were the source of the cDNA or gDNA that made up the material.

Trimming took 1 base from V and 0 from J, leaving 6 bases between them. This CDR3 region has 14 residues. From germline, CDR1 is SGHTA and CDR2 FQGNSA. Data came from immunoSEQ multiplex PCR; TCRdb stores just in-frame clones and leaves some out. Of fewer than 400,000 clones listed, 65% to 85% are singletons. This chain joins TRBV7-2 and TRBJ1-1; D gene ambiguous. The specimen was peripheral blood. The receptor was isolated from a man aged 25-40 years with active or convalescent COVID-19. The CDR3: CASSLEALNTEAFF. In nucleotides, the CDR3 is TGTGCCAGCAGCTTAGAAGCCTTGAACACTGAAGCTTTCTTT.